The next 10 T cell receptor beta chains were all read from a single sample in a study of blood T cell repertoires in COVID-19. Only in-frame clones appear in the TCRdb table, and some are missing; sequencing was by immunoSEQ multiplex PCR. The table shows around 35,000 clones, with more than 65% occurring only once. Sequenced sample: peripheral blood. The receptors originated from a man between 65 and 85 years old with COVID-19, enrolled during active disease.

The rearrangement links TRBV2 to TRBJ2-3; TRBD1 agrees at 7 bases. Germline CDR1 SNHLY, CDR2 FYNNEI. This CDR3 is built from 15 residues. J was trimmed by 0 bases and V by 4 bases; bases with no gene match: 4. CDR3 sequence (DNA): TGTGCCAGCAGTGGGGGGACAGCCAGCACAGATACGCAGTATTTT. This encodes CASSGGTASTDTQYF.

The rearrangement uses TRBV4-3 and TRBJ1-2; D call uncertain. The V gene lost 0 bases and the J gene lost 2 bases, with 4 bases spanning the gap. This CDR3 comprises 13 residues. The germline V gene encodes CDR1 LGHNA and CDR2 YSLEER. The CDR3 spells CASSQDRNYGYTF. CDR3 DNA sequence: TGCGCCAGCAGCCAAGACAGGAACTATGGCTACACCTTC.

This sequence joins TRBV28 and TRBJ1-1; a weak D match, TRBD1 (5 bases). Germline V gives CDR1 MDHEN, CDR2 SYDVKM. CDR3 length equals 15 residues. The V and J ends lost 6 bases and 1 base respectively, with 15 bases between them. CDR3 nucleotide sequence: TGTGCCAGCAGCCTAATAGACAGCAAGAACACTGAAGCTTTCTTT. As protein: CASSLIDSKNTEAFF.

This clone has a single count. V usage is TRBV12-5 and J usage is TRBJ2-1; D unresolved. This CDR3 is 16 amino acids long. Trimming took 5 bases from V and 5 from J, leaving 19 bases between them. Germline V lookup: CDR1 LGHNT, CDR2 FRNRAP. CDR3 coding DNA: TGTGCTAGTGGTCCCCCCCTGCGCGGCCATGACAATGAGCAGTTCTTC. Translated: CASGPPLRGHDNEQFF.

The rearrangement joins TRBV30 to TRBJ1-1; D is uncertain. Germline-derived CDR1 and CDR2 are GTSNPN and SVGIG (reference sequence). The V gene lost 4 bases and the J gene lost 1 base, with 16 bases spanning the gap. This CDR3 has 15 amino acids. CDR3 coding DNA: TGTGCCTGGATTCTAGAGAAGGCAAGGAACACTGAAGCTTTCTTT. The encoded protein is CAWILEKARNTEAFF.

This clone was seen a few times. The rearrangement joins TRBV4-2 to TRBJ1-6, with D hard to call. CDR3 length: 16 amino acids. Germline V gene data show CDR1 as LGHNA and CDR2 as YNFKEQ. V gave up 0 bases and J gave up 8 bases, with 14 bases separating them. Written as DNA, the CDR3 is TGTGCCAGCAGCCAAGATAGCTTCTTTAATCATTCACCCCTCCACTTT. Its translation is CASSQDSFFNHSPLHF.

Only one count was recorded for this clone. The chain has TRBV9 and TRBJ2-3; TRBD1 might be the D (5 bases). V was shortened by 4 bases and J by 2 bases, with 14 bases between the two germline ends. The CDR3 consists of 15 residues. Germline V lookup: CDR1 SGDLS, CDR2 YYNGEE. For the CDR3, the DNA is TGTGCCAGCAGCCCCCGACAGACCTACACAGATACGCAGTATTTT. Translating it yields CASSPRQTYTDTQYF.

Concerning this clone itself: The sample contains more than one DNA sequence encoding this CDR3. For the CDR3, the DNA is TGTGCCAGCAGCCCTCGCGGGCCAGATACGCAGTATTTT. Translating it yields CASSPRGPDTQYF. The chain combines TRBV7-9 with TRBJ2-3; D possibly corresponds to TRBD2 (5 bases). Germline V gene sequence: CDR1 SEHNR, CDR2 FQNEAQ (reference sequence). The CDR3 is 13 residues long. V gave up 5 bases and J gave up 4 bases, with 10 bases separating them.

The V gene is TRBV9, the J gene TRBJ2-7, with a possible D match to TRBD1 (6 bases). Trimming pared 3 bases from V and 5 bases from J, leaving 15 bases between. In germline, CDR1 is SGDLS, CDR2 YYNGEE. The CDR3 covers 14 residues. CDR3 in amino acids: CASSGRDKGDEQYF. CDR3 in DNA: TGTGCCAGCAGCGGACGGGACAAGGGGGACGAGCAGTACTTC.

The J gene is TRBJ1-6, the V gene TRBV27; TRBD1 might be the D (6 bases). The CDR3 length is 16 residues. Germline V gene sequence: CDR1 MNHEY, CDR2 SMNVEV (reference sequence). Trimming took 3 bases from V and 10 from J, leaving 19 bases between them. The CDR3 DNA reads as TGTGCCAGCAGTTTCGGGGGGAGGGGGGCCGGCTCACCCCTCCACTTT. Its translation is CASSFGGRGAGSPLHF.